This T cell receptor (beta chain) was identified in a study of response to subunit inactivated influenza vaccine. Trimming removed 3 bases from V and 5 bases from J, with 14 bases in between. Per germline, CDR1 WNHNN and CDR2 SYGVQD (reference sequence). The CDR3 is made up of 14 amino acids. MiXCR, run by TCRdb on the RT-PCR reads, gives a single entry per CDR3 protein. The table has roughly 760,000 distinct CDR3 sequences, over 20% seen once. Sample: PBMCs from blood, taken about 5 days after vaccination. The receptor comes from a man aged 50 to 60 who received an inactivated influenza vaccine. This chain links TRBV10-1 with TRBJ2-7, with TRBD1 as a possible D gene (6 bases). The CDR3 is CASSEGWQGNEQYF. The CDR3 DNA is TGCGCCAGCAGTGAAGGTTGGCAGGGGAACGAGCAGTACTTC.